This T cell receptor (beta chain) was profiled in a study of PD-L1 blockade in urothelial cancer. TCRdb's table, derived via immunoSEQ multiplex PCR, lists solely in-frame clones and lacks some. The table has roughly 60,000 clones, approximately 80% seen once; the top ten hold 3.5% to 5.5%. Unmatched junction bases numbered 5, after V lost 4 bases and J lost 4 bases. CDR3 length: 14 amino acids. The germline CDR1 and CDR2 sequences are MNHEY and SVGAGI. The sequences come from PBMCs, collected around atezolizumab (anti-PD-L1) treatment. The rearrangement links TRBV6-5 to TRBJ2-3, with 7 bases identical to TRBD1. This TCR came from a man aged 65 to 85 with urothelial cancer. The DNA for the CDR3 is TGTGCCAGCAGTTCGTATCAGGGGGCAGATACGCAGTATTTT. Encoded protein: CASSSYQGADTQYF.